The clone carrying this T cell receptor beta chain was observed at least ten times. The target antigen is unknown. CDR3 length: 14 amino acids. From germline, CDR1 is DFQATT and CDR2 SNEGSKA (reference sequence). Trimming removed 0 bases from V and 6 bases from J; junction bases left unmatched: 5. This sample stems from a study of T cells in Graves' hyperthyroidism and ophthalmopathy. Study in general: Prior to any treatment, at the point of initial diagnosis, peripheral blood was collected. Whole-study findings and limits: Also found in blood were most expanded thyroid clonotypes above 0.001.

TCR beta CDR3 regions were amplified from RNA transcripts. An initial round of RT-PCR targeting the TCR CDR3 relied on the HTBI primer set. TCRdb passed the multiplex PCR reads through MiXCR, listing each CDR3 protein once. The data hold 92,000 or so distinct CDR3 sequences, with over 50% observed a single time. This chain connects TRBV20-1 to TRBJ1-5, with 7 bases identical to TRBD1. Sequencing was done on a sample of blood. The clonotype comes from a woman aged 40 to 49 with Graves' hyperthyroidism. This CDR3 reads CSARETGQSQPQHF. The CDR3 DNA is TGCAGTGCTAGAGAGACAGGGCAGTCTCAGCCCCAGCATTTT.